The rows below give T cell receptor beta chains drawn from one sample of a study of graft-versus-host responses after intestinal transplantation. The method was immunoSEQ multiplex PCR; TCRdb's version includes in-frame clones alone and lacks a portion of them. The sample contains about 40,000 clones, less than 95% of which appear only once. The source material was PBMCs, sampled approximately 320 days after intestinal transplant. The receptors originated from a human patient who received an intestinal transplant, so some T cells may come from the graft donor. Each CDR3 is given with its conserved first and last residue. A D gene is named only where the DNA matches it firmly. For some rows the clone size is stated as once, few or many, or as a class when expanded; others skip it.

abundance,d_gene,v_gene,len,j_gene,CDR3nt,CDR3aa
NA,TRBD1,TRBV11-3,15,TRBJ2-3,TGTGCCAGCAGCCTAGGGACAGGGGGAACAGATACGCAGTATTTT,CASSLGTGGTDTQYF
NA,TRBD1,TRBV29-1,15,TRBJ1-6,TGCAGCGTTGAGGAGGAGGGGGCCCTCAATTCACCCCTCCACTTT,CSVEEEGALNSPLHF
NA,NA,TRBV4-1,17,TRBJ1-5,TGCGCCAGCAGCCAAGAGGCCAGTGCGAATAGCAATCAGCCCCAGCATTTT,CASSQEASANSNQPQHF
NA,TRBD2,TRBV7-3,16,TRBJ2-1,TGTGCCAGCAGCCCCGGACTAGCGGGAGGGCCAGGCGAGCAGTTCTTC,CASSPGLAGGPGEQFF
NA,TRBD1,TRBV19,15,TRBJ1-4,TGTGCCAGTATTCGCAGGGGGGCAACTAATGAAAAACTGTTTTTT,CASIRRGATNEKLFF
NA,NA,TRBV7-2,14,TRBJ2-7,TGTGCCAGCAGCTTAGAAGGCGGAACCTACGAGCAGTACTTC,CASSLEGGTYEQYF
NA,TRBD2,TRBV6-5,15,TRBJ2-7,TGTGCCAGCAGTTACCGGACTAGCGGGGGCTACGAGCAGTACTTC,CASSYRTSGGYEQYF
NA,NA,TRBV5-1,14,TRBJ2-5,TGCGCCAGCAGCCCCAACCTAGCTGCAGAGACCCAGTACTTC,CASSPNLAAETQYF
NA,NA,TRBV28,15,TRBJ1-1,TGTGCCAGCAGTTCTCCACGGGGCCGGAACACTGAAGCTTTCTTT,CASSSPRGRNTEAFF
NA,NA,TRBV28,12,TRBJ2-1,TGTGCCAGCAGTTTCAGAAACAATGAGCAGTTCTTC,CASSFRNNEQFF
NA,NA,TRBV9,15,TRBJ1-3,TGTGCCAGCAGCGTAGGACAGAGCTCTGGAAACACCATATATTTT,CASSVGQSSGNTIYF
NA,NA,TRBV13,12,TRBJ1-4,TGTGCCAGCAGAGTTGCTAATGAAAAACTGTTTTTT,CASRVANEKLFF
NA,TRBD2,TRBV6-5,16,TRBJ2-1,TGTGCCAGCAGTTTACTACTAGCGGGGGGGGACAATGAGCAGTTCTTC,CASSLLLAGGDNEQFF
NA,NA,TRBV13,15,TRBJ2-7,TGTGCCAGCAGCTTACGAGGAGGGAATCAGCTCGAGCAGTACTTC,CASSLRGGNQLEQYF
NA,NA,TRBV21-1,15,TRBJ1-2,TGTGCCAGCAGCACCCCCCTAGACAGTAGCTATGGCTACACCTTC,CASSTPLDSSYGYTF
NA,NA,TRBV6-1,14,TRBJ2-7,TGTGCCAGCAGCCGACTGAGCAGGGGCTACGAGCAGTACTTC,CASSRLSRGYEQYF
once,TRBD1,TRBV5-1,16,TRBJ2-2,TGCGCCAGCAGCAAGATGACAGGGGCCCCAACCGGGGAGCTGTTTTTT,CASSKMTGAPTGELFF
NA,NA,TRBV12-5,16,TRBJ1-1,TGTGCTAGTGGGCTACATCACGGGGTGGCGGACACTGAAGCTTTCTTT,CASGLHHGVADTEAFF
NA,TRBD2,TRBV6-4,15,TRBJ2-3,TGTGCCAGCAGCCCCGTAGCGGGGGGGTCAGATACGCAGTATTTT,CASSPVAGGSDTQYF
NA,TRBD1,TRBV9,14,TRBJ1-4,TGTGCCAGCAGCGCCAGGGGGCATGATGAAAAACTGTTTTTT,CASSARGHDEKLFF
NA,NA,TRBV4-3,12,TRBJ2-7,TGCGCCAGCAGCCAAAGCGCCCTCGAGCAGTACTTC,CASSQSALEQYF
NA,NA,TRBV10-2,15,TRBJ2-7,TGCGCCAGCAGTGAGCAGGAGACGGGGCCCTACGAGCAGTACTTC,CASSEQETGPYEQYF
NA,TRBD1,TRBV12-5,15,TRBJ1-1,TGTGCTAGTGGTTTGGATCTGAGGGGGCCTGCTGAAGCTTTCTTT,CASGLDLRGPAEAFF
NA,NA,TRBV5-7,13,TRBJ2-2,TGTGCCAGCAGCTGTGACACGGACGGGGAGCTGTTTTTT,CASSCDTDGELFF
NA,TRBD1,TRBV18,14,TRBJ2-7,TGTGCCAGCTCCCAGGGACAGGGGGGCAACGAGCAGTACTTC,CASSQGQGGNEQYF
NA,NA,TRBV9,15,TRBJ1-3,TGTGCCAGCAGCGTCACAGGAGCCTCTGGAAACACCATATATTTT,CASSVTGASGNTIYF
NA,TRBD1,TRBV6-5,13,TRBJ2-1,TGTGCCAGCACCAAACAGGGGAACAATGAGCAGTTCTTC,CASTKQGNNEQFF
NA,NA,TRBV5-1,14,TRBJ2-2,TGCGCCAGCAGCCGGGACGGGAACACCGGGGAGCTGTTTTTT,CASSRDGNTGELFF
NA,NA,TRBV9,14,TRBJ1-6,TGTGCCAGCAGCGTAGGGCAGAAAAATTCACCCCTCCACTTT,CASSVGQKNSPLHF
NA,NA,TRBV7-3,14,TRBJ2-1,TGTGCCAGCAGCTTATCCCGACTAGACAATGAGCAGTTCTTC,CASSLSRLDNEQFF
NA,NA,TRBV18,13,TRBJ2-7,TGTGCCAGCTCAGGAGGGTCTGGGGACGAGCAGTACTTC,CASSGGSGDEQYF
NA,NA,TRBV6-1,14,TRBJ1-2,TGTGCCAGCAGTGAAGCAGGCGGCAACTATGGCTACACCTTC,CASSEAGGNYGYTF
NA,NA,TRBV9,14,TRBJ1-2,TGTGCCAGCAGCGTAGGGGTAACAGACTATGGCTACACCTTC,CASSVGVTDYGYTF
NA,TRBD1,TRBV4-1,20,TRBJ1-5,TGCGCCAGCAGCCCCGGTAGGGGGCAGGGGCGTTTTCCCCTCAATCAGCCCCAGCATTTT,CASSPGRGQGRFPLNQPQHF
few,NA,TRBV27,13,TRBJ2-4,TGTGCCAGCAGTTTATACGGGCAGGGGATTCAGTACTTC,CASSLYGQGIQYF
NA,NA,TRBV27,11,TRBJ2-1,TGTGCCAGCTTCTTGTACAATGAGCAGTTCTTC,CASFLYNEQFF
NA,NA,TRBV7-8,16,TRBJ2-3,TGTGCCAGCAGCTTAGTGCAGGGGAAGGGCGCAGATACGCAGTATTTT,CASSLVQGKGADTQYF
NA,NA,TRBV6-5,14,TRBJ1-3,TGTGCCAGCAGTCCGGACCGCTCTGGAAACACCATATATTTT,CASSPDRSGNTIYF
NA,TRBD2,TRBV28,16,TRBJ2-1,TGTGCCAGCAGTCCAATGAGCGGGGAATTTTACAATGAGCAGTTCTTC,CASSPMSGEFYNEQFF
NA,NA,TRBV28,14,TRBJ2-5,TGTGCCAGCAGTTTATATACGCGGCAAGAGACCCAGTACTTC,CASSLYTRQETQYF
NA,TRBD1,TRBV18,16,TRBJ2-1,TGTGCCAGCTTCCATACCGGGACAGGGGCCCGCAATGAGCAGTTCTTC,CASFHTGTGARNEQFF
NA,TRBD2,TRBV5-1,15,TRBJ2-2,TGCGCCAGCACCGGACTAGCGGAGAACACCGGGGAGCTGTTTTTT,CASTGLAENTGELFF
NA,TRBD1,TRBV6-1,13,TRBJ1-5,TGTGCCAGCAGTAGGGACAGGGGACAGCCCCAGCATTTT,CASSRDRGQPQHF
few,TRBD2,TRBV28,18,TRBJ2-6,TGTGCCAGCAGTTTGTTAGCGGGAAGGGGTTCTGGGGCCAACGTCCTGACTTTC,CASSLLAGRGSGANVLTF
NA,NA,TRBV21-1,15,TRBJ2-4,TGTGCCAGCCTCCTCTCGGGGCGTCCCAAAAACATTCAGTACTTC,CASLLSGRPKNIQYF
NA,NA,TRBV18,16,TRBJ1-1,TGTGCCAGCTCACCACCCTCGGGGCTGGGGAGGGCTGAAGCTTTCTTT,CASSPPSGLGRAEAFF
NA,TRBD2,TRBV6-1,13,TRBJ2-7,TGTGCCAGCAGTGAACTAGCGGGGATCGAGCAGTACTTC,CASSELAGIEQYF
NA,TRBD2,TRBV9,15,TRBJ2-7,TGTGCCAGCAGCGTAGCTACAGCGGGGGCAGACGAGCAGTACTTC,CASSVATAGADEQYF
NA,NA,TRBV15,13,TRBJ1-2,TGTGCCACCAGCAGAGATAAGGGTTATGGCTACACCTTC,CATSRDKGYGYTF
NA,NA,TRBV6-1,11,TRBJ1-1,TGTGCCAGCAGTGCCCACACTGAAGCTTTCTTT,CASSAHTEAFF
NA,TRBD1,TRBV6-4,17,TRBJ2-6,TGTGCCAGCAGTGACGGGACAGGGGGCTCTGGGGCCAACGTCCTGACTTTC,CASSDGTGGSGANVLTF
NA,TRBD2,TRBV6-1,15,TRBJ2-1,TGTGCCAGCAGTGAAGCACTAGCGGGCTACAATGAGCAGTTCTTC,CASSEALAGYNEQFF
NA,NA,TRBV13,12,TRBJ2-5,TGTGCCAGCAGCTTGAGAGCGGAGACCCAGTACTTC,CASSLRAETQYF